A single sample is the source of the 15 T cell receptor beta chains below, sequenced in a study of T cells in Graves' hyperthyroidism and ophthalmopathy. RNA transcripts were the template for amplifying TCR beta CDR3 regions. The TCR CDR3 first-round RT-PCR relied on the HTBI primer set. Using its own MiXCR run on the multiplex PCR reads, TCRdb lists one record per CDR3 protein. Among approximately 400,000 distinct CDR3 sequences listed, 15% to 19% were seen once. The sample consisted of blood. The receptor source for this set is a woman aged 18-29 years with Graves' hyperthyroidism that later progressed to Graves' ophthalmopathy.

This clonotype was seen only a few times. The chain employs TRBV27 and TRBJ1-6; no definite D call. The CDR3 contains 16 residues. Germline V lookup: CDR1 MNHEY, CDR2 SMNVEV (reference sequence). Trimming pared 3 bases from V and 7 bases from J, leaving 16 bases between. The DNA of the CDR3 is TGTGCCAGCAGTTTCTCCGTTACGTCCTGGAATTCACCCCTCCACTTT. It is translated as CASSFSVTSWNSPLHF.

Turning to this clonotype: A much bigger clone sits one base away, suggesting this may be a read error. The chain combines TRBV3-1 with TRBJ2-1, with TRBD2 matching 7 bases. CDR1 and CDR2 from the germline V gene are LGHDT and YNNKEL (reference sequence). This CDR3 is 11 amino acids long. The chain's CDR3 is CVSTSSGEQFF. The CDR3 DNA sequence: TGTGTCAGCACCTCTAGCGGAGAGCAGTTCTTC.

This clonotype showed up many times. The CDR3 DNA is TGTGCCAGCAGCTCCCCCGGCGGTGCGAGCGGGCCATCCTACGAGCAGTACTTC. Protein sequence: CASSSPGGASGPSYEQYF. The chain employs TRBV7-9 and TRBJ2-7, with D possibly TRBD2 on 6 matching bases. Germline CDR1 reads SEHNR; CDR2 reads FQNEAQ (reference sequence). V lost 4 bases and J 1 base, leaving 23 bases between the germline ends. The CDR3 length is 18 residues.

This clonotype appeared many times. The chain combines TRBV27 with TRBJ2-1, with 11 positions matching TRBD1. The CDR3 has 15 residues. V lost 7 bases to trimming and J lost 5 bases; unmatched junction nucleotides: 7. The V gene's germline CDR1 is MNHEY and CDR2 SMNVEV (reference sequence). DNA of the CDR3: TGTGCCAGCAACTGGGGGACAGGGGGTAACAATGAGCAGTTCTTC. Protein product: CASNWGTGGNNEQFF.

Concerning this clonotype: At one boundary the junction diverges from the germline segment, which might be a read error. The chain joins TRBV19 to TRBJ2-2; no reliable D call. CDR1 is LNHDA, CDR2 SQIVND, per germline (reference sequence). The CDR3 totals 13 residues. The CDR3 region is CASSIRNSGELFF. The DNA of the CDR3 is TGTGCCAGTAGTATAAGGAACTCCGGGGAGCTGTTTTTT.

This clonotype showed up just a few times. The chain employs TRBV6-1 and TRBJ2-7; TRBD2 aligns across 11 bases. Unmatched junction bases numbered 3, after V lost 3 bases and J lost 2 bases. This CDR3 is 15 amino acids long. Looked up from germline, CDR1 is MNHNS and CDR2 is SASEGT. The CDR3 here is CASSEVLAGAYEQYF. The CDR3 DNA follows: TGTGCCAGCAGTGAGGTACTAGCGGGAGCCTACGAGCAGTACTTC.

This clonotype was seen ten or more times. The rearrangement links TRBV7-3 to TRBJ2-3, with 8 bases fitting TRBD2. The V segment lost 2 bases and the J segment 4 bases; nucleotides outside the gene matches: 5. The V gene's germline CDR1 is SGHTA and CDR2 FQGTGA. The CDR3 runs 15 residues. CDR3 sequence reads: CASSLSSGRADTQYF. DNA of the CDR3: TGTGCCAGCAGCTTATCAAGCGGGAGAGCAGATACGCAGTATTTT.

Many counts were recorded for this clonotype. CDR3 loop: CASSPLAGPQETQYF. CDR3 nucleotides: TGTGCCAGCAGCCCTCTAGCGGGACCACAAGAGACCCAGTACTTC. This rearrangement joins TRBV2 to TRBJ2-5; 9 nucleotides agree with TRBD2. The CDR3 totals 15 residues. Germline V lookup: CDR1 SNHLY, CDR2 FYNNEI. V was pared by 6 bases and J by 2 bases, with 7 bases of the junction left unmatched.

This clonotype was recorded many times. The V and J genes are TRBV20-1 and TRBJ2-1; a possible D gene is TRBD1 (5 bases). This CDR3 is built from 14 residues. Germline V lookup: CDR1 DFQATT, CDR2 SNEGSKA (reference sequence). V dropped 3 bases and J dropped 6 bases, with 15 bases sitting between them. In DNA, the CDR3 is TGCAGTGCTAGGAAGGGGCAAATTGGCAATGAGCAGTTCTTC. This sequence encodes CSARKGQIGNEQFF.

In its sample, this clonotype was seen many times. This chain joins TRBV6-1 and TRBJ1-5; D unresolved. Trimming shortened V by 7 bases and J by 5 bases, and 15 bases separated the two germline ends. The CDR3 is made up of 14 amino acids. Germline CDR1 reads MNHNS; CDR2 reads SASEGT. The CDR3 region is CASMVPGFYQPQHF. The CDR3 DNA reads as TGTGCCAGCATGGTCCCGGGATTCTATCAGCCCCAGCATTTT.

This clonotype was seen a few times. The chain couples TRBV6-1 to TRBJ1-1; D is unclear. From germline, CDR1 is MNHNS and CDR2 SASEGT. The CDR3 has 16 amino acids. Trimming took off 3 bases at V and 0 bases at J, with 14 bases between the two ends. The CDR3, as DNA: TGTGCCAGCAGTGAGTTCTTGGCGGAGATGAACACTGAAGCTTTCTTT. Translated: CASSEFLAEMNTEAFF.

The sample holds many counts of this clonotype. V gene TRBV7-2 combines with J gene TRBJ2-3, with 13 bases fitting TRBD2. V lost 5 bases, J lost 0 bases, and 8 bases stayed unmatched. CDR3 size: 18 residues. Germline CDR1 reads SGHTA; CDR2 reads FQGNSA. The CDR3: CASSARLAGGPSTDTQYF. The CDR3 nucleotides read TGTGCCAGCAGCGCAAGACTAGCGGGAGGCCCAAGCACAGATACGCAGTATTTT. The full variable domain, rest sourced from reference TRBV7-2 and TRBJ2-3, is GAGVSQSPSNKVTEKGKDVELRCDPISGHTALYWYRQSLGQGLEFLIYFQGNSAPDKSGLPSDRFSAERTGGSVSTLTIQRTQQEDSAVYLCASSARLAGGPSTDTQYFGPGTRLTVL.

The chain couples TRBV27 to TRBJ2-1, with 14 positions matching TRBD2. Germline CDR1 and CDR2: MNHEY and SMNVEV (reference sequence). The CDR3 sequence is 18 residues long. The V segment lost 3 bases and the J segment 9 bases; nucleotides outside the gene matches: 13. This CDR3 reads CASSFPGEPGLAGAEQFF. For the CDR3, the DNA is TGTGCCAGCAGTTTTCCGGGGGAACCGGGACTAGCGGGAGCTGAGCAGTTCTTC.

This sequence joins TRBV12-3 or TRBV12-4 and TRBJ1-5, with D possibly TRBD1 on 5 matching bases. The germline V and J ends were trimmed by 6 bases and 3 bases, with 15 bases remaining between them. The CDR3 covers 15 residues. CDR3 loop: CASSSPRDSNQPQHF. CDR3 nucleotides: TGTGCCAGCAGCTCCCCCCGGGACTCCAATCAGCCCCAGCATTTT.

As to this clonotype: At one end the junction does not follow the germline gene, possibly because of a read error. CDR3 sequence: CASSQSQQGVYGCTF. CDR3 DNA sequence: TGTGCCAGCAGTCAGTCTCAGCAAGGAGTCTATGGCTGCACCTTC. V gene TRBV7-9 combines with J gene TRBJ1-2; no definite D call. Per germline, CDR1 SEHNR and CDR2 FQNEAQ (reference sequence). This CDR3 is 15 amino acids long.